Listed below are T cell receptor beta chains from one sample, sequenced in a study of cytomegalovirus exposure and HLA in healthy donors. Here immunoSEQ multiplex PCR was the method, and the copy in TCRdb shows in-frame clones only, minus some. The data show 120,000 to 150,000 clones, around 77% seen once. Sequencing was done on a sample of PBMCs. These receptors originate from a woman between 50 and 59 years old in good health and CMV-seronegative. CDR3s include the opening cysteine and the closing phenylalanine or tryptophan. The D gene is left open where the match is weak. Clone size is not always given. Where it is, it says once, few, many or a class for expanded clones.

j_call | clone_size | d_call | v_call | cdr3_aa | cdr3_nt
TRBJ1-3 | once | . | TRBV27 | CASRDGRSSGNTIYF | TGTGCCAGCAGGGATGGGAGGAGCTCTGGAAACACCATATATTTT
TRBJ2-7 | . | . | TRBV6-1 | CASRAQAGPYEQYF | TGTGCCAGCAGAGCACAGGCGGGGCCCTACGAGCAGTACTTC
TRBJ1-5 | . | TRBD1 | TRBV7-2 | CASSLQGRQPQHF | TGTGCCAGCAGCCTACAGGGGCGGCAGCCCCAGCATTTT
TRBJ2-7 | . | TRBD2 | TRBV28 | CASSHPSRGYYEQYF | TGTGCCAGCAGCCACCCGTCGCGGGGGTACTACGAGCAGTACTTC
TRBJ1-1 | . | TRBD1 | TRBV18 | CASSGDRGRTEAFF | TGTGCCAGCTCAGGGGACAGGGGTCGGACTGAAGCTTTCTTT
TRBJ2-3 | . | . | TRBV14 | CASSPAWADTQYF | TGTGCCAGCAGTCCAGCTTGGGCCGATACGCAGTATTTT
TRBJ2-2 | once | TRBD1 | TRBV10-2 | CASRSPGTGVFWELFF | TGCGCCAGCAGAAGCCCCGGGACAGGGGTGTTTTGGGAGCTGTTTTTT
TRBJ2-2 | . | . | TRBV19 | CASSIRRGKNTGELFF | TGTGCCAGTAGTATCAGACGGGGGAAGAACACCGGGGAGCTGTTTTTT
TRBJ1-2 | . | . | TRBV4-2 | CASSQSPGTKTKSLGGYTF | TGTGCCAGCAGCCAATCGCCAGGGACAAAGACCAAGTCTCTCGGAGGCTACACCTTC
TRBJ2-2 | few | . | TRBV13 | CASSSRDTGTGELFF | TGTGCCAGCAGCTCCCGGGACACAGGCACCGGGGAGCTGTTTTTT
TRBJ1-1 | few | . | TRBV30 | CAWNPGNTEAFF | TGTGCCTGGAACCCCGGGAACACTGAAGCTTTCTTT
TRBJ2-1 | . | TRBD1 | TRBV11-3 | CASSQRTGTYNEQFF | TGTGCCAGCAGCCAAAGGACAGGGACCTACAATGAGCAGTTCTTC
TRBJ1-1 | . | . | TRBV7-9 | CASRPGHNTEAFF | TGTGCCAGCAGACCCGGACATAACACTGAAGCTTTCTTT
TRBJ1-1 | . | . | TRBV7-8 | CASSSSRGPDTEAFF | TGTGCCAGCAGCTCGTCGCGAGGGCCGGACACTGAAGCTTTCTTT
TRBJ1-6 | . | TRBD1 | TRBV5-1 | CASSLGQGARNSPLHF | TGCGCCAGCAGCTTAGGACAGGGGGCGCGTAATTCACCCCTCCACTTT
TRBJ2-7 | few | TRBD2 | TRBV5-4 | CASSLAGLAEQYF | TGTGCCAGCAGCTTGGCGGGACTAGCGGAGCAGTACTTC
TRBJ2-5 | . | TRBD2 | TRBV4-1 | CASSLTSGGAGETQYF | TGCGCCAGCAGCCTGACTAGCGGGGGGGCCGGGGAGACCCAGTACTTC
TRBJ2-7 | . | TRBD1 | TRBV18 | CASSPPQGQGYEQYF | TGTGCCAGCTCACCACCGCAGGGACAGGGATACGAGCAGTACTTC
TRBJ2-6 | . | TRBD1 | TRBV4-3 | CASSRGGQGASGANVLTF | TGCGCCAGCAGCCGAGGGGGACAGGGGGCCTCTGGGGCCAACGTCCTGACTTTC
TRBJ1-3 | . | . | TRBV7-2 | CASSPRGLDTIYF | TGTGCCAGCAGCCCTAGGGGACTCGACACCATATATTTT
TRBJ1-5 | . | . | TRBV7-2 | CASSAGAGPYSNQPQHF | TGTGCCAGCAGCGCCGGAGCGGGACCTTATAGCAATCAGCCCCAGCATTTT
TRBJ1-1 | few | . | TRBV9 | CASSGVEDTEAFF | TGTGCCAGCAGCGGAGTCGAGGACACTGAAGCTTTCTTT
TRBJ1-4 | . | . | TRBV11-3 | CASSSAGVANEKLFF | TGTGCCAGCAGCTCTGCGGGGGTGGCTAATGAAAAACTGTTTTTT
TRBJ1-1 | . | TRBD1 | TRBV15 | CATSARDRGLSEAFF | TGTGCCACCAGCGCCCGGGACAGGGGGCTCTCTGAAGCTTTCTTT
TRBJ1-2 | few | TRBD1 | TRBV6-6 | CASSYSRTGGGGYTF | TGTGCCAGCAGTTACTCCCGGACAGGGGGCGGGGGCTACACCTTC
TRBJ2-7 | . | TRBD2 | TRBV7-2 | CASSLRTSGRPYEQYF | TGTGCCAGCAGCTTAAGGACTAGCGGGCGACCCTACGAGCAGTACTTC
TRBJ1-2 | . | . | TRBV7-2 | CASSPPGGWQRYGYTF | TGTGCCAGCAGCCCCCCCGGCGGGTGGCAGCGCTATGGCTACACCTTC
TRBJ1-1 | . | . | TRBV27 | CASSLGRGTEAFF | TGTGCCAGCAGTTTGGGGCGGGGCACTGAAGCTTTCTTT
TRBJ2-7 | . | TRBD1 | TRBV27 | CASSLGQAPYEQYF | TGTGCCAGCAGTTTGGGACAGGCCCCCTACGAGCAGTACTTC
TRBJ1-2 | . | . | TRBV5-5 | CASSSESFYTF | TGTGCCAGCAGCTCCGAGAGTTTCTACACCTTC
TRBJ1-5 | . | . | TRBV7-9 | CASSSGEGGQPQHF | TGTGCCAGCAGCTCGGGGGAGGGAGGTCAGCCCCAGCATTTT
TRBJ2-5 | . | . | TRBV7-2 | CASSLDLTSETQYF | TGTGCCAGCAGCTTAGATCTAACGTCGGAGACCCAGTACTTC
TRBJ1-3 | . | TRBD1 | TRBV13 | CASSLGNRDRENTIYF | TGTGCCAGCAGCTTAGGGAACCGGGACAGGGAGAACACCATATATTTT
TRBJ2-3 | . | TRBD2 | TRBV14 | CASSQVGGTQYF | TGTGCCAGCAGCCAAGTGGGGGGGACGCAGTATTTT
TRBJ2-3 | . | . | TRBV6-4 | CASSPGDPLSTDTQYF | TGTGCCAGCAGCCCAGGGGATCCCTTAAGCACAGATACGCAGTATTTT
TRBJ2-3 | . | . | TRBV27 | CASSLRPVVSADTQYF | TGTGCCAGCAGTTTACGCCCCGTCGTTAGCGCAGATACGCAGTATTTT
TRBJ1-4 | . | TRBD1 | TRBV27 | CASRSGTGGTNEKLFF | TGTGCCAGCAGGTCCGGGACAGGGGGGACTAATGAAAAACTGTTTTTT
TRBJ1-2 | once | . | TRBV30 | CAWNPGNYGYTF | TGTGCCTGGAACCCGGGAAACTATGGCTACACCTTC
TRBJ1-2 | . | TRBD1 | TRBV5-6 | CASSLRTSRQGFGYTF | TGTGCCAGCAGCTTGAGAACTTCTAGACAGGGTTTTGGCTACACCTTC
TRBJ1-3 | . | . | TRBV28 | CASKLQNTIYF | TGTGCCAGCAAACTTCAAAACACCATATATTTT
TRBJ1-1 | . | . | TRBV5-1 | CASSLKSMNTEAFF | TGCGCCAGCAGCTTGAAATCCATGAACACTGAAGCTTTCTTT
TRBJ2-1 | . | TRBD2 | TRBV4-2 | CASSPSAGTSGGNEQFF | TGTGCCAGCAGCCCATCAGCCGGGACTAGCGGGGGTAATGAGCAGTTCTTC
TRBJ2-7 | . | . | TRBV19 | CASSIFVERGEQYF | TGTGCCAGTAGTATATTTGTGGAAAGGGGCGAGCAGTACTTC